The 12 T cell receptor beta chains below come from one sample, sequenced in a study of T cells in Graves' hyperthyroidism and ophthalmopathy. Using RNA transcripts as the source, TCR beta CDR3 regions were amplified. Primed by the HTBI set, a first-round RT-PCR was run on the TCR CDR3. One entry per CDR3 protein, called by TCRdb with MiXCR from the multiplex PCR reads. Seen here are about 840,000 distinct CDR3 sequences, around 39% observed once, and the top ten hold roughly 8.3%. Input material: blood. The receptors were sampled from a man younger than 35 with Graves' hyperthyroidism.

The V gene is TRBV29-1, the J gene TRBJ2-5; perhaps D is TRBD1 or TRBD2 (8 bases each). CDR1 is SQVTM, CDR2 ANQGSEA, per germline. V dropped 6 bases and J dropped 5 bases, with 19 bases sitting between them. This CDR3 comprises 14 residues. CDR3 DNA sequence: TGCAGCGTGACAGGGGAGCGGGGGACTGAGACCCAGTACTTC. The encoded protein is CSVTGERGTETQYF.

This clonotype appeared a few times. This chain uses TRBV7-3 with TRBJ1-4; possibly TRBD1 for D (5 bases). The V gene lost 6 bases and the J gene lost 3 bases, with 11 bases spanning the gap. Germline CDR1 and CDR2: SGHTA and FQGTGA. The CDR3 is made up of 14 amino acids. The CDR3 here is CASSTGGPNEKLFF. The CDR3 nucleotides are TGTGCCAGCAGTACCGGGGGACCTAATGAAAAACTGTTTTTT.

As DNA, the CDR3 is TGTGCCAGCAGTGGCGAACCATATGCAACTAATGAAAAACTGTTTTTT. It yields the protein CASSGEPYATNEKLFF. The V and J genes are TRBV12-3 or TRBV12-4 and TRBJ1-4; no clear D. The CDR3 has 16 amino acids. V was pared by 5 bases and J by 0 bases, with 13 bases between.

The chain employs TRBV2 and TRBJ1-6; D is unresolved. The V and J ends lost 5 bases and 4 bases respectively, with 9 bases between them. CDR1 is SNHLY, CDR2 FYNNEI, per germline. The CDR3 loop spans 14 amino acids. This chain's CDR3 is CASSYGTYNSPLHF. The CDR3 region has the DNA TGTGCCAGCAGTTACGGCACTTATAATTCACCCCTCCACTTT. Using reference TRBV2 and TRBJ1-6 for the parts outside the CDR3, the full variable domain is EPEVTQTPSHQVTQMGQEVILRCVPISNHLYFYWYRQILGQKVEFLVSFYNNEISEKSEIFDDQFSVERPDGSNFTLKIRSTKLEDSAMYFCASSYGTYNSPLHFGNGTRLTVT.

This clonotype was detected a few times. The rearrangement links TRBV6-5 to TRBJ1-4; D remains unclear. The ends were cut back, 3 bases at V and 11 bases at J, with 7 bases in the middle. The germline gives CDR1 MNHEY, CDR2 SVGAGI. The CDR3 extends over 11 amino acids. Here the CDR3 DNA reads TGTGCCAGCAGTTATTATGGGAAACTGTTTTTT. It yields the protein CASSYYGKLFF.

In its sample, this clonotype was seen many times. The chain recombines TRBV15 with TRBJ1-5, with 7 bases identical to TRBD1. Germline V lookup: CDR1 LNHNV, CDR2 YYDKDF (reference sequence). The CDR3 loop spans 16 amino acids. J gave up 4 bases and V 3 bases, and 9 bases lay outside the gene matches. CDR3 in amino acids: CATSRVRDSLNQPQHF. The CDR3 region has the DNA TGTGCCACCAGCAGGGTCCGGGACAGTCTAAATCAGCCCCAGCATTTT.

CDR3 nucleotides: TGTGCCAGCAGCTCTCAGCCCCAGGACGAGCAGTACTTC. It specifies CASSSQPQDEQYF. V and J are TRBV5-4 and TRBJ2-7; D gene ambiguous. CDR3 length: 13 residues. Trimming removed 3 bases from V and 5 bases from J, with 12 bases in between. Germline-derived CDR1 and CDR2 are SGHNT and YYREEE (reference sequence).

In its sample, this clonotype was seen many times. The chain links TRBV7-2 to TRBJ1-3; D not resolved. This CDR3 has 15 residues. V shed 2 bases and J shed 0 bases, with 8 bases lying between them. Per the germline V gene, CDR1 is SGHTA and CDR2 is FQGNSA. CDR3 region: CASSLSSISGNTIYF. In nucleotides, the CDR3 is TGTGCCAGCAGCTTATCGAGCATCTCTGGAAACACCATATATTTT.

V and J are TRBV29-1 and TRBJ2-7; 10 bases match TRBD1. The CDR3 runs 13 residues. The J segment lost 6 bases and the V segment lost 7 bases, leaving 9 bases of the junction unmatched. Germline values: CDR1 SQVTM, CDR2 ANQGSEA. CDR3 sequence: CSGGTGVGFEQYF. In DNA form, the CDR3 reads TGCAGCGGCGGGACAGGGGTCGGTTTCGAGCAGTACTTC.

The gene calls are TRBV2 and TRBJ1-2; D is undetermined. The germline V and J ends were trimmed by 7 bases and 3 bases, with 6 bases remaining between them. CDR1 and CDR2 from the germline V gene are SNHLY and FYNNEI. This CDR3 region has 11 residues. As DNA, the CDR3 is TGTGCCAGCACCCCGGACTATGGCTACACCTTC. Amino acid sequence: CASTPDYGYTF.

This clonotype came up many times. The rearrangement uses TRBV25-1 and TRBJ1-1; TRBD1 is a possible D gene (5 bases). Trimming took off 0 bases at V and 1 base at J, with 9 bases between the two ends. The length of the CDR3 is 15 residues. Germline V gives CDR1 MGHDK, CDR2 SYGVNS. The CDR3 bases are TGTGCCAGCAGTGAATATGAGGGGTGGAACACTGAAGCTTTCTTT. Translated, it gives CASSEYEGWNTEAFF. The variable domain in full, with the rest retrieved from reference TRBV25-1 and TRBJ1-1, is EADIYQTPRYLVIGTGKKITLECSQTMGHDKMYWYQQDPGMELHLIHYSYGVNSTEKGDLSSESTVSRIRTEHFPLTLESARPSHTSQYLCASSEYEGWNTEAFFGQGTRLTVV.

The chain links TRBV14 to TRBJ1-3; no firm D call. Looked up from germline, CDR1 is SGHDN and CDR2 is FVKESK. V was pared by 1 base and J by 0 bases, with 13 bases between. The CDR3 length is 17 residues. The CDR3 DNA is TGTGCCAGCAGCCAAGGAAGGCGTCTCAGCTCTGGAAACACCATATATTTT. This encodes CASSQGRRLSSGNTIYF.